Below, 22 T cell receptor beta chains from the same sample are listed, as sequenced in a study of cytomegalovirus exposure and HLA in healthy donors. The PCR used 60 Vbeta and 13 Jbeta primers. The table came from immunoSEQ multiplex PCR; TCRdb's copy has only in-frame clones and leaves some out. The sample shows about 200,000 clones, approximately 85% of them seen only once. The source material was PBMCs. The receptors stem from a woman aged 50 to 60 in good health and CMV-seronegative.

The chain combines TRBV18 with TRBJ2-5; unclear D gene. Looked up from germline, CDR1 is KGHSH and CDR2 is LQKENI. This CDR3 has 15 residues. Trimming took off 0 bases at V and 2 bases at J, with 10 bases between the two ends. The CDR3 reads CASSPPKPGQETQYF. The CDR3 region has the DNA TGTGCCAGCTCACCACCAAAACCGGGTCAAGAGACCCAGTACTTC.

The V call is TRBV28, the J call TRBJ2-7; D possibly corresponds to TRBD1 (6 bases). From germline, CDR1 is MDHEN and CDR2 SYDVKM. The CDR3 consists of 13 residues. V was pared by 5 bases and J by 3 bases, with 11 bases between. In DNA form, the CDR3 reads TGTGCCAGCAGTATTGGGACACTCTACGAGCAGTACTTC. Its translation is CASSIGTLYEQYF.

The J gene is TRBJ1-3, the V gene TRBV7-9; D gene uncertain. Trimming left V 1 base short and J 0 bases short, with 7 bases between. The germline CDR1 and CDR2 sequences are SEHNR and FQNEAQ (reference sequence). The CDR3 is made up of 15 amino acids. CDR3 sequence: CASSLGEVSGNTIYF. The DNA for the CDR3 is TGTGCCAGCAGCTTAGGAGAGGTCTCTGGAAACACCATATATTTT.

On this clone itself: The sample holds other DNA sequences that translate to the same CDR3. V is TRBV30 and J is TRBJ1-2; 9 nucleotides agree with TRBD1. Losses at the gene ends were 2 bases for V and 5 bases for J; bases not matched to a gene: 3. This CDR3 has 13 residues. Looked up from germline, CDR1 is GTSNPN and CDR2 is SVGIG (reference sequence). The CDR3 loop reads CAWSTGGGYGYTF. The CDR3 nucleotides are TGTGCCTGGAGTACAGGGGGCGGGTATGGCTACACCTTC.

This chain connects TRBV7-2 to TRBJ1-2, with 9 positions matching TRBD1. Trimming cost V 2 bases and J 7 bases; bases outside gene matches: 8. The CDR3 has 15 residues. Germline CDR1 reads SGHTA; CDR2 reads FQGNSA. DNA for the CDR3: TGTGCCAGCAGCTTAAGGGGGACAGGGATTGGTGGCTACACCTTC. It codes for CASSLRGTGIGGYTF.

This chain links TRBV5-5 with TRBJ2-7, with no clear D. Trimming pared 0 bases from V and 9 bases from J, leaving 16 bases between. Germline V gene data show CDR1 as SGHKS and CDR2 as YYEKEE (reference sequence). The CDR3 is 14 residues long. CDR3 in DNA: TGTGCCAGCAGCTTGGAACCCGGGTCTCCTACGCAGTACTTC. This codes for CASSLEPGSPTQYF. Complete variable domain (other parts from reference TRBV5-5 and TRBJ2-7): DAGVTQSPTHLIKTRGQQVTLRCSPISGHKSVSWYQQVLGQGPQFIFQYYEKEERGRGNFPDRFSARQFPNYSSELNVNALLLGDSALYLCASSLEPGSPTQYFGPGTRLTVT.

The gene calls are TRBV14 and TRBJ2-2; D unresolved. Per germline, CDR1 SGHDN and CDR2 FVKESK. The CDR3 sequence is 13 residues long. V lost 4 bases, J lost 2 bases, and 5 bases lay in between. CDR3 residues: CASSRQNTGELFF. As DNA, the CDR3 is TGTGCCAGCAGCCGACAAAACACCGGGGAGCTGTTTTTT.

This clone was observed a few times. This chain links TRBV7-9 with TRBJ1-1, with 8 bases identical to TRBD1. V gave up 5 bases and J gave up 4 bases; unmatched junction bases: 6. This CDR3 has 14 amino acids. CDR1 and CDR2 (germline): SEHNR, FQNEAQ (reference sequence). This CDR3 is CASSPTTGGTEAFF. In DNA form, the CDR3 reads TGTGCCAGCAGCCCAACTACAGGGGGCACTGAAGCTTTCTTT.

This CDR3 reads CASSSRRGTTEAFF. As DNA, the CDR3 is TGTGCCAGCAGTAGTAGACGGGGAACGACTGAAGCTTTCTTT. This sequence joins TRBV25-1 and TRBJ1-1; D is undetermined. Per the germline V gene, CDR1 is MGHDK and CDR2 is SYGVNS. This CDR3 has 14 amino acids. V lost 5 bases, J lost 5 bases, and 15 bases lay in between.

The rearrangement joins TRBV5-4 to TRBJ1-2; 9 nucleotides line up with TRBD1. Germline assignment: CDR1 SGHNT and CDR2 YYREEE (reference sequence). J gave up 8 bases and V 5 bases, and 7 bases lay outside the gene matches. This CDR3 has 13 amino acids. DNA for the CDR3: TGTGCCAGCAGGACCGGGACAGGGATCGGCTACACCTTC. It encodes CASRTGTGIGYTF.

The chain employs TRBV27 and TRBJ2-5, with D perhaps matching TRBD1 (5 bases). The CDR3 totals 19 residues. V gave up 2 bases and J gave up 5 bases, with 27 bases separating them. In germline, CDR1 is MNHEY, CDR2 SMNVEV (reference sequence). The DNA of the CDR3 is TGTGCCAGCAGTTTAAGTCGTCCTCGCGGTAGGGGCCACGGGGAGACCCAGTACTTC. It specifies CASSLSRPRGRGHGETQYF.

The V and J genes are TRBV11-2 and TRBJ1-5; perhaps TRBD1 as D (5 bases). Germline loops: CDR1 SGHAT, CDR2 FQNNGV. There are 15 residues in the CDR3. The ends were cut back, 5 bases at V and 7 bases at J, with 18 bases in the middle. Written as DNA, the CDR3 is TGTGCCAGCAGCCTCCTGGGGGGAACCGGGCAGCCCCAGCATTTT. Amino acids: CASSLLGGTGQPQHF. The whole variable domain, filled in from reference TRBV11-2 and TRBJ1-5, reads EAGVAQSPRYKIIEKRQSVAFWCNPISGHATLYWYQQILGQGPKLLIQFQNNGVVDDSQLPKDRFSAERLKGVDSTLKIQPAKLEDSAVYLCASSLLGGTGQPQHFGDGTRLSIL.

The CDR3 loop reads CASRLTGANTGELFF. DNA of the CDR3: TGTGCCAGCAGGCTGACAGGGGCGAACACCGGGGAGCTGTTTTTT. This rearrangement joins TRBV2 to TRBJ2-2; the match to TRBD1 covers 8 bases. Germline CDR1 and CDR2: SNHLY and FYNNEI. Germline trimming cut 6 bases from V and 0 bases from J; bases unmatched to any gene: 3. The CDR3 runs 15 residues.

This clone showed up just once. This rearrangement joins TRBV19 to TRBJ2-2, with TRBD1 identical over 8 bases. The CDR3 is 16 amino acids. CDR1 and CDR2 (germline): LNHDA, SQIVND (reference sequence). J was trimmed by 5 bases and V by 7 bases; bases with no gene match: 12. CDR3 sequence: CASNPGGLPRTGELFF. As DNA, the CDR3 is TGTGCCAGTAACCCAGGGGGCCTCCCCCGGACCGGGGAGCTGTTTTTT.

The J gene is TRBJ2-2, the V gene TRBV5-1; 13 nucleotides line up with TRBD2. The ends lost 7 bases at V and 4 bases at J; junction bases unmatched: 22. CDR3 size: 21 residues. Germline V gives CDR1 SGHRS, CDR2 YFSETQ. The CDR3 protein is CASRQFPGLAGLPTGTGELFF. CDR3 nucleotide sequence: TGCGCCAGCCGGCAATTCCCGGGACTAGCGGGACTTCCGACTGGCACCGGGGAGCTGTTTTTT. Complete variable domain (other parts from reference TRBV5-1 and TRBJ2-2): KAGVTQTPRYLIKTRGQQVTLSCSPISGHRSVSWYQQTPGQGLQFLFEYFSETQRNKGNFPGRFSGRQFSNSRSEMNVSTLELGDSALYLCASRQFPGLAGLPTGTGELFFGEGSRLTVL.

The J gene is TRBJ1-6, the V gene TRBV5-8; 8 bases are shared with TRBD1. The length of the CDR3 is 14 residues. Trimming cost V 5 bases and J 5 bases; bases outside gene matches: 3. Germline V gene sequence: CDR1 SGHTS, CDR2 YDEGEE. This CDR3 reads CASSSDRDNSPLHF. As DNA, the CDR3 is TGTGCCAGCAGTTCGGACAGGGATAATTCACCCCTCCACTTT. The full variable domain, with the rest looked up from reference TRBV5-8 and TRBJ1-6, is EAGVTQSPTHLIKTRGQQATLRCSPISGHTSVYWYQQALGLGLQFLLWYDEGEERNRGNFPPRFSGRQFPNYSSELNVNALELEDSALYLCASSSDRDNSPLHFGNGTRLTVT.

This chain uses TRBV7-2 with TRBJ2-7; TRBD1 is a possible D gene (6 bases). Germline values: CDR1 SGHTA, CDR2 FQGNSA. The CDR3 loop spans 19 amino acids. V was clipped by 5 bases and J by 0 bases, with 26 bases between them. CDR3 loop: CASSGAWTAYNTFSYEQYF. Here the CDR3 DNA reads TGTGCCAGCAGCGGAGCCTGGACAGCCTACAATACCTTCTCCTACGAGCAGTACTTC.

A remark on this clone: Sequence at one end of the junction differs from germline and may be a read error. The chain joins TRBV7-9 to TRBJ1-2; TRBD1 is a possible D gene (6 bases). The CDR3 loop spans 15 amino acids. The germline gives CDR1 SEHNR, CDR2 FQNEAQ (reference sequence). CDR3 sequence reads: CSSSIIRGPNYGYTF. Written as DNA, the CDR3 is TGTTCCAGCAGCATTATCAGGGGACCAAACTATGGCTACACCTTC.

This CDR3 reads CASSFAGTYEQYF. CDR3 DNA: TGTGCCAGCAGCTTTGCAGGTACCTACGAGCAGTACTTC. This chain links TRBV7-9 with TRBJ2-7; no clear D gene. Germline V gives CDR1 SEHNR, CDR2 FQNEAQ (reference sequence). This CDR3 contains 13 residues. Trimming stripped 3 bases from V and 2 bases from J, with 8 bases between.

The CDR3 here is CASSVVGLSGESSTDTQYF. For the CDR3, the DNA is TGTGCCAGCAGCGTAGTAGGATTAAGCGGGGAATCTAGCACAGATACGCAGTATTTT. The chain links TRBV9 to TRBJ2-3; 7 bases line up with TRBD2. J was trimmed by 0 bases and V by 0 bases; bases with no gene match: 13. The germline V gene has CDR1 SGDLS and CDR2 YYNGEE. The CDR3 spans 19 residues.

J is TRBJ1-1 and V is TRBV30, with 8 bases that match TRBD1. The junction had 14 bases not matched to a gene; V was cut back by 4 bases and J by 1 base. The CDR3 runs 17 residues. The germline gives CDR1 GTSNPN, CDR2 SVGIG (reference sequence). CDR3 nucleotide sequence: TGTGCCTGGAATGCGGGGTGGGACAGGATTGGGAACACTGAAGCTTTCTTT. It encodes CAWNAGWDRIGNTEAFF.

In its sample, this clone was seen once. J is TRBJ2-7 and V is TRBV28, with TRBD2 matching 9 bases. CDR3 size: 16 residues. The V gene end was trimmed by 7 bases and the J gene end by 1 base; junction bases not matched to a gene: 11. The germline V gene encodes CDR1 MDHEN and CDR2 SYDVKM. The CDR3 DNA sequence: TGTGCCAGCACCACGACTAGCGGCAAAAAATCCTACGAGCAGTACTTC. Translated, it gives CASTTTSGKKSYEQYF.